This record looks at one TCR beta chain sequence and its context. The record originates from a study of shared clonotypes between healthy human individuals. Profiled with immunoSEQ multiplex PCR; TCRdb holds only in-frame clones, not every one. The table lists about 1.5 million clones, 95% to 99% of them singletons. Sequencing input: naive CD4+ T cells sorted from blood. Subset: CD45RA+ positively selected. This receptor was identified in a man aged 25-45 years in good health.

The CDR3 reads CASGDYGDGELFF. The CDR3 nucleotides are TGTGCCAGCGGGGACTATGGGGACGGGGAGCTGTTTTTT. The rearrangement links TRBV28 to TRBJ2-2; 7 bases are a match to TRBD2. The junction had 7 bases not matched to a gene; V was cut back by 8 bases and J by 7 bases. Germline CDR1 reads MDHEN; CDR2 reads SYDVKM. The CDR3 sequence is 13 residues long. The variable domain in full, completed from reference TRBV28 and TRBJ2-2, reads DVKVTQSSRYLVKRTGEKVFLECVQDMDHENMFWYRQDPGLGLRLIYFSYDVKMKEKGDIPEGYSVSREKKERFSLILESASTNQTSMYLCASGDYGDGELFFGEGSRLTVL.